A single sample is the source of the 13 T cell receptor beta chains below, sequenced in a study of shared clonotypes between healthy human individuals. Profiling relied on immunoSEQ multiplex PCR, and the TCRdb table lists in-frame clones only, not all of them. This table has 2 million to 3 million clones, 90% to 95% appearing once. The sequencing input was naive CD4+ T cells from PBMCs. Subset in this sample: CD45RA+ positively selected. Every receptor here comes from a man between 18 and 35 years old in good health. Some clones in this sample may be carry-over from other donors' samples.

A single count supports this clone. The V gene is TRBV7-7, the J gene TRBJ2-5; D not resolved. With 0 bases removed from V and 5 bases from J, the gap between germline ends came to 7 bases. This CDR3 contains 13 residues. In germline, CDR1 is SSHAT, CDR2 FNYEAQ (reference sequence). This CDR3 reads CASSLAATETQYF. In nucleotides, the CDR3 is TGTGCCAGCAGCTTAGCTGCTACCGAGACCCAGTACTTC.

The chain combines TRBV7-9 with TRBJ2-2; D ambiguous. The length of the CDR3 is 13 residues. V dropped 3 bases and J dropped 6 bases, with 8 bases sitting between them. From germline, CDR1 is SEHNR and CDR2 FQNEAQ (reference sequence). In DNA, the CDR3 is TGTGCCAGCAGCTTTCCTTATGCCGGGGAGCTGTTTTTT. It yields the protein CASSFPYAGELFF. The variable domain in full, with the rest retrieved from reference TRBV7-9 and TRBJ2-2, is DTGVSQNPRHKITKRGQNVTFRCDPISEHNRLYWYRQTLGQGPEFLTYFQNEAQLEKSRLLSDRFSAERPKGSFSTLEIQRTEQGDSAMYLCASSFPYAGELFFGEGSRLTVL.

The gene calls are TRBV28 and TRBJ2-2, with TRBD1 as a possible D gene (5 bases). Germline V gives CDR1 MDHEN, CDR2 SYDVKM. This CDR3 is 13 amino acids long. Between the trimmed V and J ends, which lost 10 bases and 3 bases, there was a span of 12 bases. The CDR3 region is CATTPGHTGELFF. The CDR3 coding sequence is TGTGCCACCACTCCAGGGCACACCGGGGAGCTGTTTTTT.

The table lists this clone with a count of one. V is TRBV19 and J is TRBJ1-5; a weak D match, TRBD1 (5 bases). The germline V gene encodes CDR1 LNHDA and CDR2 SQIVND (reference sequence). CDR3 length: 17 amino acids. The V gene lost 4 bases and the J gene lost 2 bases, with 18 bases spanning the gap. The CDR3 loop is CASSTLSAGGGNQPQHF. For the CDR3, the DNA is TGTGCCAGTAGTACCCTATCTGCCGGGGGAGGCAATCAGCCCCAGCATTTT.

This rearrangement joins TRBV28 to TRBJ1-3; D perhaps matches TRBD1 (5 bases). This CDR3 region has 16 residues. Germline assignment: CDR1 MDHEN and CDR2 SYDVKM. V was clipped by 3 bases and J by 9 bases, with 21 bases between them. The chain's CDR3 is CASSFKGTYEGVTIYF. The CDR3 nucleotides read TGTGCCAGCAGTTTTAAGGGGACGTACGAAGGGGTCACCATATATTTT.

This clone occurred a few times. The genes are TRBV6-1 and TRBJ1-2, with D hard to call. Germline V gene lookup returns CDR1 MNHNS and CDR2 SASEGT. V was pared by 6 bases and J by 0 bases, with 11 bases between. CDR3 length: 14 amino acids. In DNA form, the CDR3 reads TGTGCCAGCAGAGCGGACCAGGCTAACTATGGCTACACCTTC. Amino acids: CASRADQANYGYTF.

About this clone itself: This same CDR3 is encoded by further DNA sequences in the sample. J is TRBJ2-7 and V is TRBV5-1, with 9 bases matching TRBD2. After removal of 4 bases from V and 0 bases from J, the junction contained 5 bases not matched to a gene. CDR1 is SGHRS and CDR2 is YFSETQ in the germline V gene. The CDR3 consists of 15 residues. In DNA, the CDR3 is TGCGCCAGCAGCCTACTAGCGGGTAGCTCCTACGAGCAGTACTTC. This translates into CASSLLAGSSYEQYF.

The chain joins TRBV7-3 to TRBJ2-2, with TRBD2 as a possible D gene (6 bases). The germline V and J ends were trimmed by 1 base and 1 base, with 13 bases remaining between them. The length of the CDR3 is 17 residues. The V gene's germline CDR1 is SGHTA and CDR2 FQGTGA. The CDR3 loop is CASSLMTGTGNTGELFF. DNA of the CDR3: TGTGCCAGCAGCTTAATGACCGGGACTGGGAACACCGGGGAGCTGTTTTTT.

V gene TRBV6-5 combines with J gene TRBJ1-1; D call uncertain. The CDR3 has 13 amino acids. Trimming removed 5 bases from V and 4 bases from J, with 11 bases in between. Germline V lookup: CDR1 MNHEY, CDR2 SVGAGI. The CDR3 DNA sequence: TGTGCCAGCAGTCGCCCCCCGGGCACTGAAGCTTTCTTT. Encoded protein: CASSRPPGTEAFF.

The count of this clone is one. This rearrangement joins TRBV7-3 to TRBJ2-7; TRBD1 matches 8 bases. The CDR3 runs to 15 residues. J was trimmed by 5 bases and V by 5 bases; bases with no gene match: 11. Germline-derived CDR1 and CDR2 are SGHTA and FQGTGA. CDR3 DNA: TGTGCCAGCAGCCAGAGACAGGGGCCTTCCCACGAGCAGTACTTC. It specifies CASSQRQGPSHEQYF.

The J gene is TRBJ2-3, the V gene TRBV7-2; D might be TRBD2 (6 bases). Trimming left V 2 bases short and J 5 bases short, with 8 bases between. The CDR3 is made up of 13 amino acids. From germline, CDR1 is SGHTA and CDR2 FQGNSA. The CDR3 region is CASSLLGGDTQYF. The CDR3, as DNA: TGTGCCAGCAGCTTATTGGGGGGAGATACGCAGTATTTT.

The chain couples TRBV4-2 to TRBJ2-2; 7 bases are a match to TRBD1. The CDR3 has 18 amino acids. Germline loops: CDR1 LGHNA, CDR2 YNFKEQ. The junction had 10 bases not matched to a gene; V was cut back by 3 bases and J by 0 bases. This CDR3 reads CASSHPASGTANTGELFF. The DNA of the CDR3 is TGTGCCAGCAGCCATCCCGCGTCCGGGACAGCGAACACCGGGGAGCTGTTTTTT.

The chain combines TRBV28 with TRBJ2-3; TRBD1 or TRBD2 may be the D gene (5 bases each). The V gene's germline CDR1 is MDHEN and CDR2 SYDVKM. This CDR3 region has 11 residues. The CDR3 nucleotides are TGTGCTGGGGGTGGCGCAGATACGCAGTATTTT. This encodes CAGGGADTQYF.